The entry below gives a single TCR beta chain sequence along with its context. In the original workflow: Estimation of nucleated cell counts relied on the amplification of reference gene primers. The assay was immunoSEQ multiplex PCR, and TCRdb's table has in-frame clones only and misses some. That table is the source of V, J and clone size, and D and trimming were worked out from the DNA. The data show around 260,000 clones, 88% seen once. With 10 bases clipped from V and 2 bases from J, the junction kept 12 bases outside the gene matches. The CDR3 has 15 residues. Germline V gene data show CDR1 as LNHDA and CDR2 as SQIVND (reference sequence). This sample was taken from a study of blood T cell repertoires in COVID-19. In the study overall: Sites across the United States, Italy and Spain contributed samples from acute and convalescent COVID-19. PBMCs, B-cell-depleted T cells, or T cells provided the cDNA or gDNA that made up the material.

Input material: peripheral blood. The chain uses TRBV19 and TRBJ1-1, with 8 bases aligning to TRBD1. The receptor was derived from a man between 60 and 75 years old who had recovered from COVID-19. CDR3 in DNA: TGTGCCACCTCACGGACAGGGACCACAAACACTGAAGCTTTCTTT. Residues: CATSRTGTTNTEAFF.